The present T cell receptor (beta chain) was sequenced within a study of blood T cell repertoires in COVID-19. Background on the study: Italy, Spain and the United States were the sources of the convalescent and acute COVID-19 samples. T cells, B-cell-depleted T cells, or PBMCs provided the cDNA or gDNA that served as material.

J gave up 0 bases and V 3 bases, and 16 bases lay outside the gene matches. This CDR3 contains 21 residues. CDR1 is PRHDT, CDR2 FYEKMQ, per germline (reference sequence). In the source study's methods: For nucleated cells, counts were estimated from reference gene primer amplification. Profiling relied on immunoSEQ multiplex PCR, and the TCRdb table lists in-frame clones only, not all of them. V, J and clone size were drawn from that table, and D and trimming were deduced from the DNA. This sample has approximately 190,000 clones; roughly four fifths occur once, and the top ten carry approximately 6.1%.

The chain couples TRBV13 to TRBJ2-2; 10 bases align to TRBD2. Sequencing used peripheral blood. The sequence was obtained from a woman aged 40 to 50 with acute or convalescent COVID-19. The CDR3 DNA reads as TGTGCCAGCAGCTTCCTTAGCTCCTTTAGCGGGGGGCTCACGAACACCGGGGAGCTGTTTTTT. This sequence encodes CASSFLSSFSGGLTNTGELFF.